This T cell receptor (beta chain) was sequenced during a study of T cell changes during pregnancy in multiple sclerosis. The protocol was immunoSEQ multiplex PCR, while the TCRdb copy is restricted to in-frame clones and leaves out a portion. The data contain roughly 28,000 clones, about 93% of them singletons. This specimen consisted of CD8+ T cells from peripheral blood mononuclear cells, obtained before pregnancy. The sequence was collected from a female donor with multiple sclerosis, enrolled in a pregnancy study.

The CDR3 spells CASRLAGLGDTQYF. CDR3 nucleotides: TGTGCCAGCAGACTAGCGGGCCTAGGAGATACGCAGTATTTT. The V and J genes are TRBV28 and TRBJ2-3; the match to TRBD2 covers 9 bases. Trimming at V came to 6 bases and at J to 5 bases, leaving 6 bases not matched to a gene. Looked up from germline, CDR1 is MDHEN and CDR2 is SYDVKM. This CDR3 contains 14 residues.